This T cell receptor beta chain emerged from a study of T cell responses to AZD1222 COVID-19 vaccine. Study-wide results and caveats: The donor cohort was predominantly white British with a female majority, and clonal diversity may have been underestimated. Researchers took repertoire samples only after the peak T cell response had come.

Sequencing used immunoSEQ multiplex PCR; TCRdb keeps in-frame clones, though not all of them. The sample comprises 90,000 to 100,000 clones, about 85% of which are singletons, and more than 3.5% rests with the top ten. Both about-4-week and about-12-week second-dose recipients were combined. This clone was observed a handful of times. Its antigen is undetermined. The germline V and J ends were trimmed by 6 bases and 7 bases, with 12 bases remaining between them. The CDR3 length is 12 residues. Germline values: CDR1 LGHDT, CDR2 YNNKEL (reference sequence). This sequence originates from an adult who received the AZD1222 COVID-19 vaccine. The chain recombines TRBV3-1 (or the pseudogene TRBV3-2) with TRBJ1-1; possibly TRBD1 for D (5 bases). Sequenced material: peripheral blood, taken 28 days after the second AZD1222 dose. The CDR3 sequence: CASRLGGFEAFF. The CDR3, as DNA: TGTGCCAGCAGACTCGGGGGGTTTGAAGCTTTCTTT.